Below are 22 T cell receptor beta chains sequenced from a single sample in a study of radiation and T cells in renal cell carcinoma. Time point indicated: blood 2 weeks post-SBRT. Treatment specified: 15 Gy SBRT to primary tumor, nephrectomy 4 weeks later. Sequenced by immunoSEQ multiplex PCR; TCRdb stores in-frame clones only, minus some. The sample lists tens of thousands of clones, around three quarters occurring once. The sample was blood, taken from a patient whose treatment included radiotherapy and nephrectomy. These receptors were taken from a woman in her seventies with renal cell carcinoma.

This rearrangement joins TRBV5-1 to TRBJ1-1; the D is unclear. There are 17 residues in the CDR3. V shed 0 bases and J shed 3 bases, with 18 bases lying between them. Germline-derived CDR1 and CDR2 are SGHRS and YFSETQ. CDR3 coding DNA: TGCGCCAGCAGCTTGGAAGTGCGGGATTGGGAGGACACTGAAGCTTTCTTT. Residues: CASSLEVRDWEDTEAFF.

Comments on this clone: Other DNA sequences of this sample code for an identical CDR3. The genes are TRBV4-3 and TRBJ2-2; D is tentatively TRBD1 or TRBD2 (5 bases each). With 3 bases removed from V and 6 bases from J, the gap between germline ends came to 11 bases. Germline V gene sequence: CDR1 LGHNA, CDR2 YSLEER. This CDR3 contains 14 residues. The CDR3 sequence: CASSHGTGAGELFF. DNA for the CDR3: TGCGCCAGCAGCCATGGGACGGGCGCCGGGGAGCTGTTTTTT.

The V gene is TRBV4-1, the J gene TRBJ2-5; D ambiguous. V lost 1 base and J lost 2, with 8 bases in between. Germline values: CDR1 MGHRA, CDR2 YSYEKL. CDR3 length equals 14 residues. In DNA, the CDR3 is TGCGCCAGCAGCCAAGTATCACGACAAGAGACCCAGTACTTC. Its translation is CASSQVSRQETQYF.

The V gene is TRBV4-2, the J gene TRBJ2-1; the match to TRBD2 covers 8 bases. The CDR3 covers 16 residues. The trim removed 0 bases at V and 4 bases at J, leaving 5 bases unmatched. Germline V lookup: CDR1 LGHNA, CDR2 YNFKEQ. The CDR3 loop is CASSQDESGSYNEQFF. DNA for the CDR3: TGTGCCAGCAGCCAAGATGAGAGCGGGAGTTACAATGAGCAGTTCTTC.

CDR3 amino acids: CASRGYPDQPQHF. For the CDR3, the DNA is TGTGCCAGCAGAGGGTATCCCGATCAGCCCCAGCATTTT. The chain recombines TRBV2 with TRBJ1-5; D gene uncertain. Germline values: CDR1 SNHLY, CDR2 FYNNEI. V dropped 6 bases and J dropped 5 bases, with 11 bases sitting between them. CDR3 length: 13 residues.

This clone was observed a handful of times. The rearrangement links TRBV11-2 to TRBJ1-2; D ambiguous. This CDR3 has 15 amino acids. CDR1 is SGHAT and CDR2 is FQNNGV in the germline V gene. The V gene lost 5 bases and the J gene lost 4 bases, with 17 bases spanning the gap. The CDR3 reads CASSLLASGTYGYTF. As DNA, the CDR3 is TGTGCCAGCAGCCTACTCGCGAGCGGCACCTATGGCTACACCTTC.

The V gene is TRBV6-1, the J gene TRBJ1-6; D remains unclear. The V gene lost 3 bases and the J gene lost 7 bases, with 13 bases spanning the gap. Germline CDR1 MNHNS, CDR2 SASEGT. The CDR3 consists of 15 residues. The CDR3 sequence: CASSDYPLINSPLHF. As DNA, the CDR3 is TGTGCCAGCAGTGATTACCCTCTAATCAATTCACCCCTCCACTTT.

The chain combines TRBV9 with TRBJ2-7; D is possibly TRBD1 (6 bases). V was pared by 4 bases and J by 2 bases, with 10 bases between. The germline CDR1 and CDR2 sequences are SGDLS and YYNGEE. The CDR3 consists of 13 residues. The CDR3 sequence is CASSRQETYEQYF. CDR3 bases: TGTGCCAGCAGCCGACAGGAGACCTACGAGCAGTACTTC.

In its sample, this clone was seen a few times. CDR3 sequence reads: CASSTGQGEQYF. Here the CDR3 DNA reads TGTGCCAGTAGTACGGGACAGGGCGAGCAGTACTTC. This chain connects TRBV19 to TRBJ2-7; 9 bases map to TRBD1. The V gene end was trimmed by 4 bases and the J gene end by 6 bases; junction bases not matched to a gene: 1. Germline V lookup: CDR1 LNHDA, CDR2 SQIVND (reference sequence). This CDR3 has 12 residues.

The CDR3, as DNA: TGTGCCAGCAGCCAGGACGGGGCCCGGGACCAGTACTTC. The encoded protein is CASSQDGARDQYF. The V gene is TRBV4-2, the J gene TRBJ2-5, with D possibly called TRBD1 or TRBD2 (5 bases each). V lost 3 bases and J 10 bases, leaving 15 bases between the germline ends. Germline CDR1 LGHNA, CDR2 YNFKEQ. The CDR3 loop spans 13 amino acids.

The rearrangement links TRBV15 to TRBJ1-5; unclear D gene. This CDR3 contains 13 residues. CDR1 is LNHNV and CDR2 is YYDKDF in the germline V gene (reference sequence). V lost 5 bases and J 2 bases, leaving 7 bases between the germline ends. The CDR3 nucleotides read TGTGCCACCAGCGTACGAGGCAATCAGCCCCAGCATTTT. It codes for CATSVRGNQPQHF. The full variable domain, with the rest looked up from reference TRBV15 and TRBJ1-5, is DAMVIQNPRYQVTQFGKPVTLSCSQTLNHNVMYWYQQKSSQAPKLLFHYYDKDFNNEADTPDNFQSRRPNTSFCFLDIRSPGLGDTAMYLCATSVRGNQPQHFGDGTRLSIL.

This clone came up once. For the CDR3, the DNA is TGTGCCAGCAGTTACTCTGGGGCCAACGTCCTGACTTTC. This sequence encodes CASSYSGANVLTF. The chain has TRBV6-5 and TRBJ2-6; D is uncertain. Germline CDR1 MNHEY, CDR2 SVGAGI. The CDR3 has 13 residues. V dropped 0 bases and J dropped 3 bases, with 0 bases sitting between them.

The rearrangement links TRBV28 to TRBJ2-1; D call uncertain. Germline CDR1 and CDR2: MDHEN and SYDVKM. The CDR3 length is 13 residues. V was clipped by 6 bases and J by 7 bases, with 13 bases between them. CDR3 sequence: CASSAGPANEQFF. In DNA form, the CDR3 reads TGTGCCAGCAGCGCCGGACCCGCTAATGAGCAGTTCTTC.

V usage is TRBV25-1 and J usage is TRBJ1-5; D may be TRBD1 (5 bases). This CDR3 region has 13 residues. Germline V CDR1 and CDR2: MGHDK, SYGVNS. V gave up 7 bases and J gave up 7 bases, with 14 bases separating them. The CDR3 nucleotides are TGTGCCAGCACCCCGCGCCGGGGGCAGCCCCAGCATTTT. Encoded protein: CASTPRRGQPQHF.

J is TRBJ1-2 and V is TRBV29-1; D perhaps matches TRBD1 (6 bases). This CDR3 region has 17 residues. The germline CDR1 and CDR2 sequences are SQVTM and ANQGSEA. V lost 0 bases and J 1 base, leaving 18 bases between the germline ends. The CDR3 bases are TGCAGCGTTGAAGATCGCCCGGGTCAAGGGGGTAACTATGGCTACACCTTC. The encoded protein is CSVEDRPGQGGNYGYTF.

This chain links TRBV6-1 with TRBJ1-5; 9 nucleotides match TRBD1. V shed 5 bases and J 3 bases; nucleotides not matched to a gene: 5. This CDR3 contains 15 residues. CDR1 and CDR2 (germline): MNHNS, SASEGT. This chain's CDR3 is CASSSDRGFNQPQHF. Here the CDR3 DNA reads TGTGCCAGCAGTTCGGACAGGGGCTTCAATCAGCCCCAGCATTTT.

The V gene is TRBV4-1, the J gene TRBJ1-2, with TRBD1 as a possible D gene (5 bases). The CDR3 is 13 residues long. V dropped 6 bases and J dropped 6 bases, with 14 bases sitting between them. From germline, CDR1 is MGHRA and CDR2 YSYEKL. The CDR3 nucleotides are TGCGCCAGCAGGGCCATCAGGGAGGATGGCTACACCTTC. It specifies CASRAIREDGYTF.

The chain joins TRBV6-5 to TRBJ2-7; 12 bases map to TRBD2. The CDR3 length is 15 residues. V lost 2 bases, J lost 6 bases, and 5 bases stayed unmatched. CDR1 and CDR2 from the germline V gene are MNHEY and SVGAGI. The CDR3 spells CASSYKTSGRFEQYF. The DNA of the CDR3 is TGTGCCAGCAGTTACAAGACTAGCGGGAGATTCGAGCAGTACTTC.

CDR3 loop: CATSRVGQGAFRGNQPQHF. The CDR3 bases are TGTGCCACCAGCAGAGTCGGACAGGGGGCTTTTAGGGGCAATCAGCCCCAGCATTTT. The chain carries TRBV15 and TRBJ1-5; 11 positions agree with TRBD1. V gave up 1 base and J gave up 2 bases; unmatched junction bases: 10. The germline V gene has CDR1 LNHNV and CDR2 YYDKDF (reference sequence). This CDR3 is 19 amino acids long.

The chain is built from TRBV7-7 and TRBJ2-5; D remains unclear. The V gene lost 5 bases and the J gene lost 4 bases, with 14 bases spanning the gap. Germline lookup yields CDR1 SSHAT and CDR2 FNYEAQ (reference sequence). This CDR3 is built from 14 residues. The CDR3 nucleotides read TGTGCCAGCAGCCCTGGAAGGACGCGAGAGACCCAGTACTTC. It yields the protein CASSPGRTRETQYF.

The J gene is TRBJ2-3, the V gene TRBV6-1; possible D gene TRBD1, 6 bases. CDR1 is MNHNS, CDR2 SASEGT, per germline. V shed 3 bases and J shed 3 bases, with 16 bases lying between them. The CDR3 sequence is 16 residues long. The CDR3 region has the DNA TGTGCCAGCAGTGATTCTTGGGGGCGGGTTACAGATACGCAGTATTTT. Residues: CASSDSWGRVTDTQYF.

This chain's CDR3 is CASSPRRSSGRPTSYNEQFF. The CDR3 DNA sequence: TGTGCCAGCAGCCCTCGCCGCTCCAGCGGGAGGCCAACCTCCTACAATGAGCAGTTCTTC. This chain joins TRBV7-8 and TRBJ2-1, with TRBD2 matching over 9 bases. Looked up from germline, CDR1 is SGHVS and CDR2 is FQNEAQ. The CDR3 is 20 residues long. V dropped 5 bases and J dropped 0; count of bases not matched to a gene: 17. Full variable domain (outside the CDR3, taken from reference TRBV7-8 and TRBJ2-1): GAGVSQSPRYKVAKRGQDVALRCDPISGHVSLFWYQQALGQGPEFLTYFQNEAQLDKSGLPSDRFFAERPEGSVSTLKIQRTQQEDSAVYLCASSPRRSSGRPTSYNEQFFGPGTRLTVL.